Below are 19 T cell receptor beta chains sequenced from a single sample in a study of PD-1 blockade in classical Hodgkin lymphoma. Sequencing used immunoSEQ multiplex PCR; TCRdb keeps in-frame clones, though not all of them. The table records about 13,000 clones, roughly 89% of them present only once. Each patient relapsed following autologous stem cell transplantation, and prior brentuximab vedotin exposure differed. The starting material was peripheral blood mononuclear cells (PBMCs), obtained at baseline. All receptors come from a human donor with classical Hodgkin lymphoma.

The chain joins TRBV27 to TRBJ2-1, with 7 bases lining up with TRBD1. V lost 3 bases and J lost 1; bases outside the gene matches: 18. CDR3 length: 20 amino acids. Germline loops: CDR1 MNHEY, CDR2 SMNVEV (reference sequence). CDR3 coding DNA: TGTGCCAGCAGTTTCACGACAGGGAGTTTGAGAAGATTATCCTACAATGAGCAGTTCTTC. It translates to CASSFTTGSLRRLSYNEQFF.

This clone appeared once. This chain uses TRBV4-1 with TRBJ1-5; no reliable D call. There are 15 residues in the CDR3. V was pared by 0 bases and J by 7 bases, with 13 bases between. Germline CDR1 MGHRA, CDR2 YSYEKL. CDR3 nucleotide sequence: TGCGCCAGCAGCCAAGATTTTCAGGCTATGCAGCCCCAGCATTTT. It is translated as CASSQDFQAMQPQHF.

In nucleotides, the CDR3 is TGCGCCAGCAGCTTGGGCGGGCTAGCGGCTAAAAACATTCAGTACTTC. Protein sequence: CASSLGGLAAKNIQYF. The chain carries TRBV5-1 and TRBJ2-4; 7 bases line up with TRBD2. V shed 0 bases and J 4 bases; nucleotides not matched to a gene: 7. In germline, CDR1 is SGHRS, CDR2 YFSETQ. This CDR3 is built from 16 residues.

This chain joins TRBV5-6 and TRBJ1-1; D not resolved. V lost 0 bases, J lost 4 bases, and 7 bases lay in between. The germline V gene encodes CDR1 SGHDT and CDR2 YYEEEE. The CDR3 runs to 13 residues. The CDR3 nucleotides are TGTGCCAGCAGCTTGGGCACGATCACTGAAGCTTTCTTT. Residues: CASSLGTITEAFF. Full variable domain (remainder filled in from reference TRBV5-6 and TRBJ1-1): DAGVTQSPTHLIKTRGQQVTLRCSPKSGHDTVSWYQQALGQGPQFIFQYYEEEERQRGNFPDRFSGHQFPNYSSELNVNALLLGDSALYLCASSLGTITEAFFGQGTRLTVV.

This clone showed up just a few times. The chain joins TRBV29-1 to TRBJ1-1; D is undetermined. There are 12 residues in the CDR3. Germline loops: CDR1 SQVTM, CDR2 ANQGSEA. Trimming removed 3 bases from V and 1 base from J, with 6 bases in between. The CDR3 bases are TGCAGCGTTGATTGGGGGAACACTGAAGCTTTCTTT. It codes for CSVDWGNTEAFF.

The V gene is TRBV6-5, the J gene TRBJ2-1; no firm D call. Looked up from germline, CDR1 is MNHEY and CDR2 is SVGAGI. Trimming removed 5 bases from V and 7 bases from J, with 9 bases in between. This CDR3 contains 12 residues. For the CDR3, the DNA is TGTGCCAGCAGTGATCCTCTGAATGAGCAGTTCTTC. Its translation: CASSDPLNEQFF.

This clone has a single count. The chain recombines TRBV6-1 with TRBJ1-5; D ambiguous. Germline CDR1 and CDR2: MNHNS and SASEGT. With 1 base removed from V and 5 bases from J, the gap between germline ends came to 15 bases. The CDR3 runs 16 residues. This chain's CDR3 is CASSEVGIAQHQPQHF. The CDR3 nucleotides are TGTGCCAGCAGTGAAGTGGGGATAGCGCAGCATCAGCCCCAGCATTTT.

This clone showed up just a few times. CDR3 loop: CASSPTELNTGELFF. The CDR3 DNA follows: TGCGCCAGCAGTCCGACTGAATTGAACACCGGGGAGCTGTTTTTT. The chain couples TRBV5-1 to TRBJ2-2; D is ambiguous. The CDR3 totals 15 residues. Germline CDR1 reads SGHRS; CDR2 reads YFSETQ. The V end was cut by 5 bases, the J end by 1 base, with 12 bases between.

This sequence joins TRBV5-6 and TRBJ2-1; 7 positions match TRBD2. The germline CDR1 and CDR2 sequences are SGHDT and YYEEEE. Trimming at V came to 0 bases and at J to 10 bases, leaving 1 base not matched to a gene. The CDR3 length is 12 residues. CDR3 nucleotides: TGTGCCAGCAGCTTGGGACTAGCCGAGCAGTTCTTC. Protein sequence: CASSLGLAEQFF.

The chain recombines TRBV2 with TRBJ2-6; unclear D gene. Trimming took off 7 bases at V and 1 base at J, with 11 bases between the two ends. The CDR3 runs to 15 residues. Per the germline V gene, CDR1 is SNHLY and CDR2 is FYNNEI. In nucleotides, the CDR3 is TGTGCCAGCACCCCCGGGTGGTCTGGGGCCAACGTCCTGACTTTC. The encoded protein is CASTPGWSGANVLTF.

The gene calls are TRBV7-8 and TRBJ2-7; maybe TRBD1 (6 bases). The CDR3 sequence is 14 residues long. Deletions cut 5 bases from V and 3 bases from J, with 14 bases between. Germline lookup yields CDR1 SGHVS and CDR2 FQNEAQ. For the CDR3, the DNA is TGTGCCAGCAGCCCAATGAGGGGGATCTACGAGCAGTACGTC. It translates to CASSPMRGIYEQYV.

J is TRBJ2-7 and V is TRBV9, with 12 bases matching TRBD2. The germline V gene encodes CDR1 SGDLS and CDR2 YYNGEE. The CDR3 sequence is 18 residues long. The V segment lost 3 bases and the J segment 1 base; nucleotides outside the gene matches: 11. The CDR3: CASSESLAGGPISYEQYV. The CDR3 region has the DNA TGTGCCAGCAGCGAGTCCCTAGCGGGGGGGCCTATATCCTACGAGCAGTACGTC.

The chain employs TRBV19 and TRBJ1-4; TRBD1 matches at 8 bases. Germline V gene sequence: CDR1 LNHDA, CDR2 SQIVND (reference sequence). This CDR3 has 15 residues. J gave up 8 bases and V 6 bases, and 11 bases lay outside the gene matches. The CDR3 is CASSLNRGVGEKLFF. Written as DNA, the CDR3 is TGTGCCAGTAGCCTAAACAGGGGGGTAGGGGAAAAACTGTTTTTT.

V is TRBV4-3 and J is TRBJ2-2, with 9 nucleotides matching TRBD2. Trimming cost V 2 bases and J 2 bases; bases outside gene matches: 6. The CDR3 is 17 amino acids. Germline V gives CDR1 LGHNA, CDR2 YSLEER. The CDR3 region is CASSQNAGGQNTGELFF. The CDR3 region has the DNA TGCGCCAGCAGCCAAAACGCGGGGGGGCAAAACACCGGGGAGCTGTTTTTT.

This CDR3 reads CASSGERGADYGYTF. Here the CDR3 DNA reads TGTGCCAGCAGTGGGGAGAGGGGCGCGGACTATGGCTACACCTTC. The chain joins TRBV7-9 to TRBJ1-2; tentative D call: TRBD1 (5 bases). Germline loops: CDR1 SEHNR, CDR2 FQNEAQ (reference sequence). The CDR3 loop spans 15 amino acids. V lost 6 bases and J lost 3, with 17 bases in between.

The chain is built from TRBV18 and TRBJ1-4; D is ambiguous. This CDR3 contains 15 residues. Trimming stripped 1 base from V and 8 bases from J, with 14 bases between. Germline V lookup: CDR1 KGHSH, CDR2 LQKENI. CDR3 sequence reads: CASSPRQVESEKLFF. In DNA, the CDR3 is TGTGCCAGCTCACCACGGCAGGTCGAGTCCGAAAAACTGTTTTTT.

This sequence joins TRBV6-1 and TRBJ1-1; no clear D. Germline CDR1 reads MNHNS; CDR2 reads SASEGT. The V end lost 5 bases, the J end lost 4 bases, and 8 bases lay between the germline ends. The CDR3 consists of 12 residues. Written as DNA, the CDR3 is TGTGCCAGCAGTTGGGTGGCCACTGAAGCTTTCTTT. The encoded protein is CASSWVATEAFF.

The genes are TRBV2 and TRBJ2-3; D gene uncertain. V was shortened by 7 bases and J by 0 bases, with 14 bases between the two germline ends. CDR1 and CDR2 (germline): SNHLY, FYNNEI. The CDR3 runs 15 residues. This chain's CDR3 is CASTPSSVSTDTQYF. As DNA, the CDR3 is TGTGCCAGCACCCCGAGCAGTGTGAGCACAGATACGCAGTATTTT.

The chain couples TRBV19 to TRBJ1-5, with D possibly TRBD1 on 5 matching bases. The CDR3 is 17 residues long. V dropped 9 bases and J dropped 0 bases, with 21 bases sitting between them. Germline V gives CDR1 LNHDA, CDR2 SQIVND (reference sequence). The CDR3 sequence: CASRVSAGDYSNQPQHF. The CDR3 DNA sequence: TGTGCCAGCCGAGTATCAGCGGGGGATTATAGCAATCAGCCCCAGCATTTT. The variable domain in full, completed from reference TRBV19 and TRBJ1-5, reads DGGITQSPKYLFRKEGQNVTLSCEQNLNHDAMYWYRQDPGQGLRLIYYSQIVNDFQKGDIAEGYSVSREKKESFPLTVTSAQKNPTAFYLCASRVSAGDYSNQPQHFGDGTRLSIL.